This T cell receptor beta chain was observed in a study of shared clonotypes between healthy human individuals. Trimming took off 0 bases at V and 7 bases at J, with 13 bases between the two ends. This CDR3 has 16 amino acids. The germline gives CDR1 LGHNA, CDR2 YNFKEQ. Over several immunoSEQ plates, each subset's genomic DNA was distributed in even portions. Assay: immunoSEQ multiplex PCR; the TCRdb copy retains only in-frame clones and omits some. The top ten clones hold roughly 0.06% of a sample with about 530,000 clones, about 95% of them seen once. Healthy adults negative for HIV, lacking recent acute infections or vaccinations, served as donors.

The TCR comes from a woman under 40 in good health. Input material: naive CD4+ T cells sorted from blood. The sample's subset: CD45RA+ positively selected. The chain links TRBV4-2 to TRBJ1-6; D is unresolved. In DNA, the CDR3 is TGTGCCAGCAGCCAAGATGACGGGATACAAAATTCACCCCTCCACTTT. This encodes CASSQDDGIQNSPLHF.